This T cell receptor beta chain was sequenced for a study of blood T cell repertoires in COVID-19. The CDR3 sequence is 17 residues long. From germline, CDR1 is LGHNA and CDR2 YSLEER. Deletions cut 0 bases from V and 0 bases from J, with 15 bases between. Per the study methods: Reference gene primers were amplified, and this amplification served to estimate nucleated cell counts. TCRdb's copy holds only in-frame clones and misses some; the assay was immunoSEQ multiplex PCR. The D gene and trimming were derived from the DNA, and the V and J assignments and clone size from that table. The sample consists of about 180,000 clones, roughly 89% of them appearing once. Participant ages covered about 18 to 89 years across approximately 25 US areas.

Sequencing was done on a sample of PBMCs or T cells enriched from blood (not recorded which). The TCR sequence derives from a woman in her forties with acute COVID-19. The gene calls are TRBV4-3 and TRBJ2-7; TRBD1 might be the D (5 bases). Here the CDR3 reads CASSQEARTTYSYEQYF. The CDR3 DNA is TGCGCCAGCAGCCAAGAGGCGAGGACAACTTACTCCTACGAGCAGTACTTC.